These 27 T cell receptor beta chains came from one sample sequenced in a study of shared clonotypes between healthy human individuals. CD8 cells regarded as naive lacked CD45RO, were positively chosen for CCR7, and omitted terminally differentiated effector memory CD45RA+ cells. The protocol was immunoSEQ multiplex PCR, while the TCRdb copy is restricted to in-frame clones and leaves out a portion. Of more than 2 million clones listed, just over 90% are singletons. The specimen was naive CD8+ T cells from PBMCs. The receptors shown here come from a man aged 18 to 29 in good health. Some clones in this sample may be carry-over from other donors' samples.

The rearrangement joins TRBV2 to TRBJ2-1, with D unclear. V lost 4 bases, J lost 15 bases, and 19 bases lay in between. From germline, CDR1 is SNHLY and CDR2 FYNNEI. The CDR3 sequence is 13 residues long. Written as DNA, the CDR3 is TGTGCCAGCAGTGGGTTGGTAAGGCATAATCGGTTCTTC. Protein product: CASSGLVRHNRFF.

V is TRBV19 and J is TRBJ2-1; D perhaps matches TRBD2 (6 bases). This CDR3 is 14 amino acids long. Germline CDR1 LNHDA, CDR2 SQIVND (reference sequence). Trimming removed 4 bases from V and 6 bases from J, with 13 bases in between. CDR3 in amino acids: CASSKGASVNEQFF. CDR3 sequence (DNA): TGTGCCAGTAGTAAAGGGGCTAGCGTCAATGAGCAGTTCTTC.

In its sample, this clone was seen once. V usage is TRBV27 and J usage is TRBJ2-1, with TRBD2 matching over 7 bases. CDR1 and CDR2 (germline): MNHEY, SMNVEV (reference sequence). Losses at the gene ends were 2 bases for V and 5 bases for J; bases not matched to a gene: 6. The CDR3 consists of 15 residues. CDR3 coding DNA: TGTGCCAGCAGTTTAGTCAGGCTAGCGGACAATGAGCAGTTCTTC. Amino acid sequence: CASSLVRLADNEQFF.

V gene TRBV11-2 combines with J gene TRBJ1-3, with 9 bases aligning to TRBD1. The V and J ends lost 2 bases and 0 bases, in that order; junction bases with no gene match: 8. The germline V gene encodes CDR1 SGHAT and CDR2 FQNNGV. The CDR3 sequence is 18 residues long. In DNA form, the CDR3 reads TGTGCCAGCAGCTTATGGGGACAGGGTCTTCTCTCTGGAAACACCATATATTTT. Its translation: CASSLWGQGLLSGNTIYF. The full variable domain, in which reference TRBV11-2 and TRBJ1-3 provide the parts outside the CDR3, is EAGVAQSPRYKIIEKRQSVAFWCNPISGHATLYWYQQILGQGPKLLIQFQNNGVVDDSQLPKDRFSAERLKGVDSTLKIQPAKLEDSAVYLCASSLWGQGLLSGNTIYFGEGSWLTVV.

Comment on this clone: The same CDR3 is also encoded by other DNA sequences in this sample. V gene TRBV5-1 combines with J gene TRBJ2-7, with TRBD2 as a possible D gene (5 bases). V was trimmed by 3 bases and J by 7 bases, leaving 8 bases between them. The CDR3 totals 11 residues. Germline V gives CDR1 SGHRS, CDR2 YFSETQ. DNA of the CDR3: TGCGCCAGCAGCTCTACGGGGGAGCAGTACTTC. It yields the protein CASSSTGEQYF.

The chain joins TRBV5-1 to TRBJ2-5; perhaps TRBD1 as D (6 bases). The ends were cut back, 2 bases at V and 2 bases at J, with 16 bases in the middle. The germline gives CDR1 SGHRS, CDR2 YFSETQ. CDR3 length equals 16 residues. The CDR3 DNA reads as TGCGCCAGCAGCTTTGACCGAACAGGGCGGCAAGAGACCCAGTACTTC. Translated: CASSFDRTGRQETQYF.

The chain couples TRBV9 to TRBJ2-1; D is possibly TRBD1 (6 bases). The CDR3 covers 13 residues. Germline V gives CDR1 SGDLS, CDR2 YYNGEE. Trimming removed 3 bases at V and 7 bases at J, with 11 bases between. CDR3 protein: CASSGQGTNEQFF. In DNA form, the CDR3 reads TGTGCCAGCAGCGGTCAGGGGACGAATGAGCAGTTCTTC. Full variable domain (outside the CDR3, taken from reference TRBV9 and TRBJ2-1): DSGVTQTPKHLITATGQRVTLRCSPRSGDLSVYWYQQSLDQGLQFLIQYYNGEERAKGNILERFSAQQFPDLHSELNLSSLELGDSALYFCASSGQGTNEQFFGPGTRLTVL.

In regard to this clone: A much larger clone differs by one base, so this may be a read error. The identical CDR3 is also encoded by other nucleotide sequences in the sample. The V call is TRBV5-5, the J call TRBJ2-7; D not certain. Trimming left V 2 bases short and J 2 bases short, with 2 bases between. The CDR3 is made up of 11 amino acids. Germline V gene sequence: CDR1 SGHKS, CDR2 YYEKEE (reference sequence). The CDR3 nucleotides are TGTGCCAGCAGCTTAGCCTACGAGCAGTACTTC. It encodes CASSLAYEQYF.

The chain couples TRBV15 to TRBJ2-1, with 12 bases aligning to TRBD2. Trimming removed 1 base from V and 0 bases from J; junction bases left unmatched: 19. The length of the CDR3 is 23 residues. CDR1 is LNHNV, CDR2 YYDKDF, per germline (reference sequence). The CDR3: CATSRGSGEEELAGGNSYNEQFF. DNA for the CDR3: TGTGCCACCAGCAGAGGTTCGGGGGAAGAGGAACTAGCGGGAGGAAACTCCTACAATGAGCAGTTCTTC.

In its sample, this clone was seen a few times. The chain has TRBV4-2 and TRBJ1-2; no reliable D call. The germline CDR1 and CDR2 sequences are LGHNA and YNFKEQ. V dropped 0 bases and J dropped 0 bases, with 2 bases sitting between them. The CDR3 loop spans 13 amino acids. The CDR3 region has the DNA TGTGCCAGCAGCCAAGAATCTAACTATGGCTACACCTTC. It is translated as CASSQESNYGYTF.

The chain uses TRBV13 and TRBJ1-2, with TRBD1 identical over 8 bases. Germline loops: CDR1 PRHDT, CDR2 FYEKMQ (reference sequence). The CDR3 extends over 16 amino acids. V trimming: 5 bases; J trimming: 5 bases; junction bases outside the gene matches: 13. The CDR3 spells CASSTKGTGGVYGYTF. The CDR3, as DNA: TGTGCCAGCAGCACAAAGGGAACAGGGGGAGTTTATGGCTACACCTTC. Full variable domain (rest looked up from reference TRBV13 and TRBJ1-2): AAGVIQSPRHLIKEKRETATLKCYPIPRHDTVYWYQQGPGQDPQFLISFYEKMQSDKGSIPDRFSAQQFSDYHSELNMSSLELGDSALYFCASSTKGTGGVYGYTFGSGTRLTVV.

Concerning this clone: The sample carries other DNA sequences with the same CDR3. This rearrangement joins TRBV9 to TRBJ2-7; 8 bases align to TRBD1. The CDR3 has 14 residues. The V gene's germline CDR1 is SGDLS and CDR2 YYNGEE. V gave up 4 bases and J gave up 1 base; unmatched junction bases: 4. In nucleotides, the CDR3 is TGTGCCAGCAGCTCCGGGACAGGATCCTACGAGCAGTACTTC. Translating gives CASSSGTGSYEQYF.

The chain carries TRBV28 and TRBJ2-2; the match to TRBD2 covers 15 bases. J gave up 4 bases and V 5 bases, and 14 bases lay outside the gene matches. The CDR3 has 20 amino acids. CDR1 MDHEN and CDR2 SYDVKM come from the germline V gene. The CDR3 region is CASSLSRGLAGGRVTGELFF. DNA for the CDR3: TGTGCCAGCAGTCTATCTCGCGGACTAGCGGGAGGGCGTGTCACCGGGGAGCTGTTTTTT. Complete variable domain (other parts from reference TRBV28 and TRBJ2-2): DVKVTQSSRYLVKRTGEKVFLECVQDMDHENMFWYRQDPGLGLRLIYFSYDVKMKEKGDIPEGYSVSREKKERFSLILESASTNQTSMYLCASSLSRGLAGGRVTGELFFGEGSRLTVL.

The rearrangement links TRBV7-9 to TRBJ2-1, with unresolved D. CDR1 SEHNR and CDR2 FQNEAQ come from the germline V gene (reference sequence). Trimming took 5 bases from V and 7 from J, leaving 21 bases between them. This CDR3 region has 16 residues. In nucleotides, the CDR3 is TGTGCCAGCAGCCTAGAGTTATCCAAAGGGTGGAATGAGCAGTTCTTC. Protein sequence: CASSLELSKGWNEQFF.

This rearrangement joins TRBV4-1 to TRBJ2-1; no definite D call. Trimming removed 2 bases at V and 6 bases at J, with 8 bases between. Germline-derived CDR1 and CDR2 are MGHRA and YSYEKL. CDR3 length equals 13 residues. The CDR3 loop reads CASSQRASNEQFF. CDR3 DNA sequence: TGCGCCAGCAGCCAACGGGCTAGCAATGAGCAGTTCTTC.

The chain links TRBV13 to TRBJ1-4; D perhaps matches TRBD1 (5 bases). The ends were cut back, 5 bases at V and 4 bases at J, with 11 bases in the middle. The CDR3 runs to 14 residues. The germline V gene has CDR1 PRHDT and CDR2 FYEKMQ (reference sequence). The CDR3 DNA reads TGTGCCAGCAGCCCGGGGCCCGGTAATGAAAAACTGTTTTTT. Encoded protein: CASSPGPGNEKLFF.

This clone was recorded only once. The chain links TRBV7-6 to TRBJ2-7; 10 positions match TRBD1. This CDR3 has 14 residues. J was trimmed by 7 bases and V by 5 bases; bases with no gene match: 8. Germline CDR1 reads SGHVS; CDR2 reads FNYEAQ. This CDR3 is CASSPGQGIGEQYF. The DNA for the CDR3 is TGTGCCAGCAGCCCGGGACAGGGGATAGGTGAGCAGTACTTC.

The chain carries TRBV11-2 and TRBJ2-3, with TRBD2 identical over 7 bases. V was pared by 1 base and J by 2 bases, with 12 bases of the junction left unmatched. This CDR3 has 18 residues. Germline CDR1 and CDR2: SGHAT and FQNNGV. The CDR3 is CASSLAFGLGPFTDTQYF. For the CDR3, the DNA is TGTGCCAGCAGCTTAGCTTTCGGACTAGGACCCTTCACAGATACGCAGTATTTT.

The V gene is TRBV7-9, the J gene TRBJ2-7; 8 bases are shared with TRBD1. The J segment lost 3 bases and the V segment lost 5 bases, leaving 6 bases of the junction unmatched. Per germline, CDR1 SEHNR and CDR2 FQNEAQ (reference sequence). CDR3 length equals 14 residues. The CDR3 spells CASSTRTGIYEQYF. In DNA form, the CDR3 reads TGTGCCAGCAGCACTCGGACAGGGATCTACGAGCAGTACTTC.

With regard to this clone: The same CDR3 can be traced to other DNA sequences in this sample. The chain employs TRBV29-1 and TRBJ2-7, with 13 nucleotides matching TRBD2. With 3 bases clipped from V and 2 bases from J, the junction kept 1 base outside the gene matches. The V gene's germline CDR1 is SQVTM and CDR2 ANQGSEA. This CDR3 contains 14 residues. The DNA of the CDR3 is TGCAGCGTTGAGGGACTAGCGGGAACCTACGAGCAGTACTTC. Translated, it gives CSVEGLAGTYEQYF.

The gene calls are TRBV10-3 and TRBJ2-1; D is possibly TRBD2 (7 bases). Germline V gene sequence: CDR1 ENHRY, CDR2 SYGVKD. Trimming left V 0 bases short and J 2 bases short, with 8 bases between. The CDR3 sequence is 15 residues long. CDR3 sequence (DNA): TGTGCCATCAGTGAGTCGGGGGGGCCCTACAATGAGCAGTTCTTC. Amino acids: CAISESGGPYNEQFF.

The CDR3 region is CASSLVQGALGEQYF. The CDR3 DNA follows: TGTGCCAGCAGTTTGGTACAGGGAGCTCTGGGCGAGCAGTACTTC. The chain recombines TRBV28 with TRBJ2-7; a possible D gene is TRBD1 (6 bases). V was shortened by 3 bases and J by 6 bases, with 18 bases between the two germline ends. There are 15 residues in the CDR3. Germline lookup yields CDR1 MDHEN and CDR2 SYDVKM.

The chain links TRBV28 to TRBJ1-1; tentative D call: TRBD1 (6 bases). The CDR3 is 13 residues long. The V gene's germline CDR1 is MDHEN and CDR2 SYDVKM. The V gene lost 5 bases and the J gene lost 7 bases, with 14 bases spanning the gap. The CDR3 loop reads CASSPGGPIEAFF. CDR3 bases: TGTGCCAGCAGTCCCGGGGGCCCCATTGAAGCTTTCTTT.

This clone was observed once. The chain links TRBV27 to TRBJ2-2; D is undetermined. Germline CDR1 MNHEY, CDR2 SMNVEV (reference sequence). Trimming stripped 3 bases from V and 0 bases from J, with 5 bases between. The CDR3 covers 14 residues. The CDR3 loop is CASSFFANTGELFF. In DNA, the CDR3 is TGTGCCAGCAGTTTTTTCGCGAACACCGGGGAGCTGTTTTTT.

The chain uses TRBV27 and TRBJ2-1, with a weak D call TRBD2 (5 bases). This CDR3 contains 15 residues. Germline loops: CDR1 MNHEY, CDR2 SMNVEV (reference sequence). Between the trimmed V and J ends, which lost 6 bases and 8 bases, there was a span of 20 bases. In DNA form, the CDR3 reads TGTGCCAGCAGACCCCTGGGAGTATTACACGATGAGCAGTTCTTC. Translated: CASRPLGVLHDEQFF.

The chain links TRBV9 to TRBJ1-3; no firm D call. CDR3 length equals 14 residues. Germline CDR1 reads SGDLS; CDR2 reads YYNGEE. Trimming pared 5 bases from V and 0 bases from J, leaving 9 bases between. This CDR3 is CASRPGDSGNTIYF. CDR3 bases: TGTGCCAGCAGGCCTGGGGACTCTGGAAACACCATATATTTT.

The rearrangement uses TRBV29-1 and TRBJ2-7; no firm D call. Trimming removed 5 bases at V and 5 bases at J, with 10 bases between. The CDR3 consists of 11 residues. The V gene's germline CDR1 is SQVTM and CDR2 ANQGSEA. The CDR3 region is CSVLISHEQYF. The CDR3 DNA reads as TGCAGCGTTTTAATCAGCCACGAGCAGTACTTC.